This TCR beta chain was observed in a study of cytomegalovirus exposure and HLA in healthy donors. Study conclusions and caveats: Among CMV-associated TCR beta chains, most appeared HLA-restricted in a later analysis. Sequencing had likely introduced a cluster of highly shared sequence variants as an artifact. A previous analysis found most TCR beta V segments productive roughly 90% or roughly 30% of the time.

As concerns this clone: The antigen is unknown.

In the PCR, 60 Vbeta and 13 Jbeta primers were used. Sequencing used immunoSEQ multiplex PCR; TCRdb keeps in-frame clones, though not all of them. The table has around 110,000 clones, around 80% seen once. As for the donors, each was a healthy bone marrow donor. CDR3 length: 17 residues. Deletions cut 2 bases from V and 3 bases from J, with 18 bases between. From germline, CDR1 is MDHEN and CDR2 SYDVKM. The chain has TRBV28 and TRBJ2-3; D possibly corresponds to TRBD1 (5 bases). The sequencing sample was made of PBMCs. This TCR was sampled from a woman aged 45-65 years in good health and CMV-seropositive. In nucleotides, the CDR3 is TGTGCCAGCAGTTTACGTGGGGCATACAAGTGGACAGATACGCAGTATTTT. Translation: CASSLRGAYKWTDTQYF.